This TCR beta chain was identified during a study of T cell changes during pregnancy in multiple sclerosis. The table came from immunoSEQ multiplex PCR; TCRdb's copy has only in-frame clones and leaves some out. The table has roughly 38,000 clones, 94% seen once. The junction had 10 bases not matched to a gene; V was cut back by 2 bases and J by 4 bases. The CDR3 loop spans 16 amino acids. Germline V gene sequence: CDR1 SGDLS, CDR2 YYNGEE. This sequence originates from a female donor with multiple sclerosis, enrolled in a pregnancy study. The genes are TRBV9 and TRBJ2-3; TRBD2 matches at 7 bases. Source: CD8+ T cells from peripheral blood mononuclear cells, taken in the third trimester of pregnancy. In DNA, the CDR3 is TGTGCCAGCAGCGTCCGGGAGGTCTGGTCCCCAGATACGCAGTATTTT. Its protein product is CASSVREVWSPDTQYF. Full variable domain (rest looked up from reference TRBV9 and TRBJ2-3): DSGVTQTPKHLITATGQRVTLRCSPRSGDLSVYWYQQSLDQGLQFLIQYYNGEERAKGNILERFSAQQFPDLHSELNLSSLELGDSALYFCASSVREVWSPDTQYFGPGTRLTVL.